This paragraph reports one T cell receptor beta chain. In the original processing: Nucleated cell counts were estimated from reference gene primer amplification. Sequencing used immunoSEQ multiplex PCR; TCRdb keeps in-frame clones, though not all of them. From that table come the V and J calls and clone size; the DNA was used to work out D and trimming. The sample holds around 420,000 clones, approximately 88% seen once. These data originate in a study of blood T cell repertoires in COVID-19. This CDR3 contains 15 residues. Germline assignment: CDR1 SGDLS and CDR2 YYNGEE. Trimming removed 0 bases at V and 4 bases at J, with 13 bases between.

The sample taken for sequencing was PBMCs or T cells enriched from blood (not recorded which). This clonotype was sampled from a woman in her thirties or forties with acute COVID-19. The chain couples TRBV9 to TRBJ1-1, with D possibly being TRBD1 (5 bases). This CDR3 is CASSVGGLGGTEAFF. The CDR3 coding sequence is TGTGCCAGCAGCGTAGGAGGATTGGGGGGCACTGAAGCTTTCTTT. Combining the CDR3 with reference TRBV9 and TRBJ1-1 gives the whole variable domain DSGVTQTPKHLITATGQRVTLRCSPRSGDLSVYWYQQSLDQGLQFLIQYYNGEERAKGNILERFSAQQFPDLHSELNLSSLELGDSALYFCASSVGGLGGTEAFFGQGTRLTVV.